The clone carrying this T cell receptor beta chain was recorded a few times. Combining iRepertoire HTBI primers with Arm-PCR of CDR3 regions, the authors built TCR beta libraries. TCRdb re-called the multiplex PCR reads through MiXCR, storing one row per CDR3 protein. The sample yields over 350,000 distinct CDR3 sequences, 14% seen once. Germline assignment: CDR1 DFQATT and CDR2 SNEGSKA (reference sequence). Trimming cost V 5 bases and J 10 bases; bases outside gene matches: 14. This CDR3 is 14 amino acids long. Time point denoted: newly diagnosed GD, antithyroid drugs for less than 3 months. PBMC-extracted RNA yielded the TCR library. Patients came from an endocrinology department in Xi'an, China. The data originate from a study of regulatory T cells in long-lasting Graves disease. Study details: Antithyroid drug exposure in newly diagnosed Graves' patients had lasted under 3 months.

These data were likewise used in another study, on T cells in Graves' hyperthyroidism and ophthalmopathy. That work states: Uncontrolled infection, other autoimmune disease, pregnancy or lactation led to exclusion. Separating ophthalmopathy from stable hyperthyroidism was achieved by a 13 V-J model.

The sequence derives from a woman aged 50 to 60 with Graves disease. The V call is TRBV20-1, the J call TRBJ2-3; 8 bases are shared with TRBD2. Sequenced material: peripheral blood mononuclear cells (PBMCs), taken at new diagnosis, from a patient treated with antithyroid drugs. The CDR3 DNA reads as TGCAGTGCTGAACTAGCGGAGACAATGGGGGCGCAGTATTTT. This gives the protein CSAELAETMGAQYF.